These 21 T cell receptor beta chains share one sample of origin, sequenced in a study of blood T cell repertoires in COVID-19. Here immunoSEQ multiplex PCR was the method, and the copy in TCRdb shows in-frame clones only, minus some. The profile shows some 39,000 clones, about 77% of them singletons. Input material: peripheral blood. The receptor source for this set is a man older than 75 with acute or convalescent COVID-19.

The chain has TRBV12-2 and TRBJ2-1; whether TRBD1, the table's D call, matches the DNA was not checked. TRBV12-2 is a pseudogene segment. CDR3 length equals 15 residues. CDR3 sequence reads: CASRLKSDIYNEQFF. The CDR3 DNA follows: TGTGCAAGTCGCTTAAAAAGTGACATCTACAATGAGCAGTTCTTC.

The chain recombines TRBV19 with TRBJ2-7; tentative D call: TRBD2 (6 bases). Trimming removed 4 bases from V and 3 bases from J, with 16 bases in between. Germline V gene sequence: CDR1 LNHDA, CDR2 SQIVND (reference sequence). The CDR3 sequence is 15 residues long. In DNA, the CDR3 is TGTGCCAGTAGTACGCTGGAGGGCTTGAGCTACGAGCAGTACTTC. Translated: CASSTLEGLSYEQYF.

The chain links TRBV4-1 to TRBJ2-1; TRBD2 matches at 12 bases. J lost 8 bases, V lost 4 bases, and 9 bases had no gene match. The germline V gene has CDR1 MGHRA and CDR2 YSYEKL. The CDR3 contains 16 residues. Written as DNA, the CDR3 is TGCGCCAGCAGCCCGTCCCCTAGCGGGAGGGCCCATGAGCAGTTCTTC. Protein: CASSPSPSGRAHEQFF.

The chain combines TRBV6-5 with TRBJ1-4; D unclear. V was cut by 8 bases and J by 6 bases, with 13 bases left in between. This CDR3 contains 13 residues. The V gene's germline CDR1 is MNHEY and CDR2 SVGAGI. DNA for the CDR3: TGTGCCAGCTTTTTGGGCCACTATGAAAAACTGTTTTTT. Residues: CASFLGHYEKLFF.

The chain joins TRBV9 to TRBJ2-3, with 8 bases that match TRBD1. Per the germline V gene, CDR1 is SGDLS and CDR2 is YYNGEE. V gave up 3 bases and J gave up 4 bases; unmatched junction bases: 7. This CDR3 has 15 residues. CDR3 bases: TGTGCCAGCAGCGCAACAGGGGGAGTAGCAGATACGCAGTATTTT. It codes for CASSATGGVADTQYF.

This clone was counted a single time. The chain combines TRBV5-1 with TRBJ2-7; 11 bases are a match to TRBD2. Germline V gives CDR1 SGHRS, CDR2 YFSETQ. The V and J ends lost 0 bases and 3 bases, in that order; junction bases with no gene match: 5. This CDR3 has 16 amino acids. The DNA of the CDR3 is TGCGCCAGCAGCTTGGGCCACGGGACTAGCGGCTACGAGCAGTACTTC. Translation: CASSLGHGTSGYEQYF.

The count of this clone is one. This chain connects TRBV5-1 to TRBJ2-7; maybe TRBD1 (5 bases). The germline V gene has CDR1 SGHRS and CDR2 YFSETQ. V lost 3 bases, J lost 4 bases, and 11 bases lay in between. The CDR3 totals 13 residues. CDR3 sequence: CASSSYPGYEQYF. CDR3 bases: TGCGCCAGCAGCTCCTACCCAGGGTACGAGCAGTACTTC. The full variable domain, in which reference TRBV5-1 and TRBJ2-7 provide the parts outside the CDR3, is KAGVTQTPRYLIKTRGQQVTLSCSPISGHRSVSWYQQTPGQGLQFLFEYFSETQRNKGNFPGRFSGRQFSNSRSEMNVSTLELGDSALYLCASSSYPGYEQYFGPGTRLTVT.

This CDR3 reads CAWSPTLGGLETQYF. The CDR3 DNA reads TGTGCCTGGAGTCCTACTCTAGGAGGGTTGGAGACCCAGTACTTC. The J gene is TRBJ2-5, the V gene TRBV30; TRBD2 is a possible D gene (6 bases). The V and J ends lost 2 bases and 5 bases respectively, with 18 bases between them. The germline V gene has CDR1 GTSNPN and CDR2 SVGIG (reference sequence). The CDR3 contains 15 residues.

The J gene is TRBJ1-6, the V gene TRBV19; TRBD1 aligns across 8 bases. CDR3 length equals 15 residues. CDR1 and CDR2 from the germline V gene are LNHDA and SQIVND (reference sequence). After removal of 3 bases from V and 8 bases from J, the junction contained 6 bases not matched to a gene. The chain's CDR3 is CASSMVPGGYSPLHF. Here the CDR3 DNA reads TGTGCCAGTAGTATGGTTCCAGGGGGCTATTCACCCCTCCACTTT.

This sequence joins TRBV7-2 and TRBJ1-2; 7 bases map to TRBD1. Germline loops: CDR1 SGHTA, CDR2 FQGNSA. This CDR3 is built from 14 residues. Losses at the gene ends were 0 bases for V and 5 bases for J; bases not matched to a gene: 3. The CDR3 DNA is TGTGCCAGCAGCTTAGCGGTGACAGGGTATGGCTACACCTTC. Translating gives CASSLAVTGYGYTF.

The chain carries TRBV3-1 (or the pseudogene TRBV3-2) and TRBJ1-2; no reliable D call. In germline, CDR1 is LGHDT, CDR2 YNNKEL (reference sequence). Trimming stripped 1 base from V and 7 bases from J, with 13 bases between. There are 14 residues in the CDR3. CDR3 coding DNA: TGTGCCAGCAGCCAAGCCTCGGGAGTTGGTGGCTACACCTTC. This sequence encodes CASSQASGVGGYTF.

This clone has just a few counts. This rearrangement joins TRBV18 to TRBJ2-7; tentative D call: TRBD2 (7 bases). The germline V and J ends were trimmed by 6 bases and 5 bases, with 20 bases remaining between them. This CDR3 has 15 residues. Germline-derived CDR1 and CDR2 are KGHSH and LQKENI. Written as DNA, the CDR3 is TGTGCCAGCTCGGCGGGGGCAGGGACTCCCAACGAGCAGTACTTC. Its protein product is CASSAGAGTPNEQYF.

J is TRBJ1-1 and V is TRBV6-5; D gene ambiguous. Looked up from germline, CDR1 is MNHEY and CDR2 is SVGAGI. The CDR3 consists of 14 residues. V was clipped by 2 bases and J by 0 bases, with 7 bases between them. CDR3 in amino acids: CASSYHSLNTEAFF. In nucleotides, the CDR3 is TGTGCCAGCAGTTACCACAGCCTGAACACTGAAGCTTTCTTT.

This chain uses TRBV25-1 with TRBJ1-2; 8 nucleotides agree with TRBD1. This CDR3 has 15 residues. Trimming took 0 bases from V and 4 from J; bases not matched to a gene: 4. Germline values: CDR1 MGHDK, CDR2 SYGVNS. As DNA, the CDR3 is TGTGCCAGCAGTGAATATCAGGGGGCGGGCTATGGCTACACCTTC. This sequence encodes CASSEYQGAGYGYTF.

The chain combines TRBV19 with TRBJ2-3; tentatively, D is TRBD2 (5 bases). V lost 7 bases and J 3 bases, leaving 14 bases between the germline ends. CDR1 and CDR2 from the germline V gene are LNHDA and SQIVND (reference sequence). This CDR3 has 14 residues. CDR3 sequence: CASKLGALTDTQYF. The CDR3 bases are TGTGCCAGTAAGCTGGGAGCGCTGACAGATACGCAGTATTTT.

This clone was seen only a few times. The chain recombines TRBV15 with TRBJ1-1; D possibly corresponds to TRBD1 (5 bases). This CDR3 has 16 residues. V lost 0 bases and J 2 bases, leaving 13 bases between the germline ends. Germline V gives CDR1 LNHNV, CDR2 YYDKDF (reference sequence). The CDR3 loop is CATSRDSPRTNTEAFF. CDR3 nucleotides: TGTGCCACCAGCAGAGACTCCCCCAGGACAAACACTGAAGCTTTCTTT. The full variable domain, completed using reference TRBV15 and TRBJ1-1, is DAMVIQNPRYQVTQFGKPVTLSCSQTLNHNVMYWYQQKSSQAPKLLFHYYDKDFNNEADTPDNFQSRRPNTSFCFLDIRSPGLGDTAMYLCATSRDSPRTNTEAFFGQGTRLTVV.

The chain combines TRBV28 with TRBJ2-3, with TRBD2 matching 8 bases. This CDR3 is built from 19 residues. CDR1 and CDR2 from the germline V gene are MDHEN and SYDVKM. The junction had 15 bases not matched to a gene; V was cut back by 3 bases and J by 1 base. The CDR3 sequence: CASSLSGSSVTLGTDTQYF. CDR3 sequence (DNA): TGTGCCAGCAGTTTGAGCGGGAGCTCTGTGACTCTAGGCACAGATACGCAGTATTTT.

The CDR3 spells CASSFTLTENYGYTF. DNA for the CDR3: TGTGCCAGCAGCTTTACCCTTACAGAGAACTATGGCTACACCTTC. The V call is TRBV5-8, the J call TRBJ1-2; D unclear. V lost 2 bases and J lost 2, with 13 bases in between. CDR1 SGHTS and CDR2 YDEGEE come from the germline V gene. This CDR3 has 15 amino acids.

The chain carries TRBV6-5 and TRBJ1-1; maybe TRBD1 (6 bases). The CDR3 runs to 13 residues. Trimming pared 5 bases from V and 1 base from J, leaving 8 bases between. Germline loops: CDR1 MNHEY, CDR2 SVGAGI. CDR3 loop: CASSQQGNTEAFF. The CDR3 DNA reads TGTGCCAGCAGTCAACAGGGGAACACTGAAGCTTTCTTT.

The CDR3 nucleotides read TGCGCCAGCAGCCAAGGCCAGGCAGGGAACTATGGCTACACCTTC. Protein product: CASSQGQAGNYGYTF. The chain employs TRBV4-1 and TRBJ1-2, with D maybe TRBD1 (5 bases). The germline V and J ends were trimmed by 1 base and 2 bases, with 11 bases remaining between them. The CDR3 has 15 residues. CDR1 is MGHRA, CDR2 YSYEKL, per germline.

The gene calls are TRBV7-3 and TRBJ1-5, with D unclear. The length of the CDR3 is 13 residues. V lost 0 bases and J lost 7, with 7 bases in between. Germline V lookup: CDR1 SGHTA, CDR2 FQGTGA. The CDR3 sequence: CASSLTGGQPQHF. CDR3 sequence (DNA): TGTGCCAGCAGCTTAACGGGAGGACAGCCCCAGCATTTT. The full variable domain, in which reference TRBV7-3 and TRBJ1-5 provide the parts outside the CDR3, is GAGVSQTPSNKVTEKGKYVELRCDPISGHTALYWYRQSLGQGPEFLIYFQGTGAADDSGLPNDRFFAVRPEGSVSTLKIQRTERGDSAVYLCASSLTGGQPQHFGDGTRLSIL.